This T cell receptor beta chain emerged from a study of blood T cell repertoires in COVID-19. The overall study: Researchers got acute and convalescent COVID-19 samples from the United States, Italy and Spain.

This clone occurred once. V lost 0 bases to trimming and J lost 3 bases; unmatched junction nucleotides: 3. This CDR3 comprises 16 residues. Germline loops: CDR1 SGHDT, CDR2 YYEEEE. Original processing notes: From reference gene primer amplification, estimates of nucleated cell counts were derived. The assay was immunoSEQ multiplex PCR, and TCRdb's table has in-frame clones only and misses some. V, J and clone size reflect that table, while D and trimming were determined from the DNA. The table records around 150,000 clones, over 70% of them present only once. Sample: peripheral blood. This TCR derives from a woman of 80 years or more with active or convalescent COVID-19. This sequence joins TRBV5-6 and TRBJ2-2; 9 bases line up with TRBD2. The CDR3 region is CASSLASGVYTGELFF. In DNA, the CDR3 is TGTGCCAGCAGCTTGGCTAGCGGGGTGTACACCGGGGAGCTGTTTTTT.